This T cell receptor (beta chain) is drawn from a study of type 1 regulatory T cells. In the study overall: This in vitro CD4 product, T-allo10, is enriched for Tr1 cells and alloantigen-specific.

This CDR3 is 20 amino acids long. In germline, CDR1 is LGHNA, CDR2 YSLEER. Each CDR3 protein is one row after TCRdb ran MiXCR on the reads. The repertoire holds around 88,000 distinct CDR3 sequences, with about 28% as singletons. With regard to this clonotype: The junction departs from germline at one end; a sequencing error may be responsible.

The sequenced material came from CD4+ T cells, either the whole sample or a sorted fraction (not recorded which). This sequence was found in a human donor in good health. V is TRBV4-3 and J is TRBJ2-1; TRBD1 or TRBD2 may be the D gene (7 bases each). This CDR3 reads CASSQLQPSGGGSTYNVQFF. CDR3 nucleotides: TGCGCCAGCAGCCAGCTACAACCTTCAGGGGGAGGGTCAACCTACAATGTGCAGTTCTTC.